Below are 28 T cell receptor beta chains sequenced from a single sample in a study of T cell clonality in common variable immunodeficiency. Notes on the study in general: In common variable immunodeficiency, TCR beta chains reportedly carried fewer deletions and N-nucleotide insertions.

Produced via immunoSEQ multiplex PCR; TCRdb's table is partial and in-frame only. The record shows over 13,000 clones for this sample, with no singletons present. Antigen specificity for these receptors is unknown. Input material: peripheral blood mononuclear cells. Source of these receptors: a human donor with common variable immunodeficiency.

This clone was counted between two and nine times. The CDR3 extends 3 residues past the end of the read, so its final part is completed from the germline J gene. The chain has TRBV19 and TRBJ1-1; a possible D gene is TRBD1 (5 bases). The germline V and J ends were trimmed by 1 base and 0 bases, with 15 bases remaining between them. The CDR3 has 17 amino acids. Germline V gene lookup returns CDR1 LNHDA and CDR2 SQIVND (reference sequence). The CDR3 loop is CASSIVSGYRLNTEAFF. The CDR3 bases that were read are TGTGCCAGTAGTATAGTGTCAGGGTACCGATTGAACACTGAA.

This clone was counted many times. Read coverage stops 3 residues before the CDR3 terminus; the germline J gene supplies the remainder. V usage is TRBV7-8 and J usage is TRBJ1-2, with D tentatively TRBD1 (6 bases). Germline V lookup: CDR1 SGHVS, CDR2 FQNEAQ. The V and J ends lost 0 bases and 5 bases respectively, with 13 bases between them. This CDR3 region has 15 residues. The CDR3 is CASSLAGRGRYGYTF. The CDR3 DNA, read in part, is TGTGCCAGCAGCTTAGCCGGCAGGGGCCGGTATGGC.

This clone is judged medium-sized. The CDR3 end falls 3 residues outside the read, so it is completed with the germline J gene. The chain combines TRBV29-1 with TRBJ1-5, with TRBD1 matching over 8 bases. With 4 bases clipped from V and 7 bases from J, the junction kept 9 bases outside the gene matches. The germline gives CDR1 SQVTM, CDR2 ANQGSEA. The CDR3 totals 14 residues. This chain's CDR3 is CSVADRANNQPQHF. The sequenced CDR3 bases are TGCAGCGTTGCGGACAGGGCCAACAACCAGCCC.

This clone is medium-sized by share. The CDR3 end falls 3 residues outside the read, so it is completed with the germline J gene. V is TRBV19 and J is TRBJ1-2; 10 nucleotides agree with TRBD1. The germline gives CDR1 LNHDA, CDR2 SQIVND (reference sequence). CDR3 length: 15 amino acids. The CDR3 loop is CASSPPIDRGLGYTF. The CDR3 DNA, read in part, is TGTGCCAGTAGTCCTCCTATTGACAGGGGGCTCGGC.

This clone was detected only a few times. The read gets to within 3 residues of the CDR3 end, and the germline J gene fills in the rest. The chain carries TRBV7-2 and TRBJ1-6; D is uncertain. This CDR3 contains 16 residues. Germline V gene lookup returns CDR1 SGHTA and CDR2 FQGNSA. Trimming cost V 0 bases and J 5 bases, with 11 bases left between them. CDR3 DNA, as far as it was read: TGTGCCAGCAGCTTAGCTGGGCCTCTTAATAATTCACCC. Its translation: CASSLAGPLNNSP. The whole CDR3 sequence is CASSLAGPLNNSPLHF.

This clone was seen a few times. The sequence runs out 3 residues before the end of the CDR3; the remainder is reconstructed from the germline J gene. V and J are TRBV7-6 and TRBJ2-7, with D perhaps TRBD1 (5 bases). V was pared by 2 bases and J by 4 bases, with 12 bases between. There are 14 residues in the CDR3. Germline lookup yields CDR1 SGHVS and CDR2 FNYEAQ. The sequenced CDR3 bases are TGTGCCAGCAGCTTACTCGCAGGGCCTTACGAG. Its translation is CASSLLAGPYE. The whole CDR3 sequence reads CASSLLAGPYEQYF.

There are a few counts of this clone. The missing CDR3 end, 3 residues past where the read stops, is filled in from the germline J gene. This CDR3 is also generated by other DNA sequences in the sample. The V call is TRBV18, the J call TRBJ2-3; D is unclear. Germline V gene lookup returns CDR1 KGHSH and CDR2 LQKENI. With 0 bases removed from V and 0 bases from J, the gap between germline ends came to 4 bases. The CDR3 runs 14 residues. Here the CDR3 reads CASSPPASTDTQYF. The sequenced part of the CDR3 DNA is TGTGCCAGCTCACCACCGGCCAGCACAGATACG.

A note on this clone: The read falls 3 residues short of the CDR3 end, and the missing part is taken from the germline J gene. The genes are TRBV7-2 and TRBJ2-2; D call uncertain. V was cut by 8 bases and J by 9 bases, with 7 bases left in between. The CDR3 contains 10 residues. CDR1 is SGHTA and CDR2 is FQGNSA in the germline V gene. The sequenced part of the CDR3 DNA is TGTGCCAGCGGCCACCGGGAG. It yields the protein CASGHRE. The entire CDR3 is CASGHRELFF.

As to this clone: The sequenced fragment ends 3 residues before the CDR3 boundary, so the rest is inferred from the germline J gene. The chain carries TRBV7-2 and TRBJ2-2; D is uncertain. The germline V gene has CDR1 SGHTA and CDR2 FQGNSA. There are 11 residues in the CDR3. The CDR3 DNA, read in part, is TGTGCCAGCAGCTCATCCCCGGGG. Translating gives CASSSSPG. The whole CDR3 is CASSSSPGLFF.

With respect to this clone: Sequencing ends 3 residues short of the CDR3 end; the germline J gene provides the rest. V is TRBV7-6 and J is TRBJ2-5; 9 bases map to TRBD2. The V and J ends lost 5 bases and 5 bases, in that order; junction bases with no gene match: 9. The CDR3 has 15 residues. Germline-derived CDR1 and CDR2 are SGHVS and FNYEAQ. The part of the CDR3 DNA that was read is TGTGCCAGCAGCAGCCGAGCGGGGGGCGGGGAGACC. Protein: CASSSRAGGGET. The CDR3 as a whole reads CASSSRAGGGETQYF.

This clone was counted only a few times. The read finishes 3 residues shy of the CDR3 end, and the germline J gene is used to complete it. V gene TRBV19 combines with J gene TRBJ1-1; TRBD1 agrees at 8 bases. The ends lost 7 bases at V and 0 bases at J; junction bases unmatched: 10. Per germline, CDR1 LNHDA and CDR2 SQIVND (reference sequence). The CDR3 covers 16 residues. The DNA read from the CDR3 is TGTGCCAGTAAAACGCGCGGACAGGGATTGAACACTGAA. It is translated as CASKTRGQGLNTE. The full CDR3 sequence reads CASKTRGQGLNTEAFF.

The sample holds many counts of this clone. The read finishes 3 residues shy of the CDR3 end, and the germline J gene is used to complete it. The chain couples TRBV29-1 to TRBJ2-7; D is possibly TRBD2 (5 bases). Between the trimmed V and J ends, which lost 4 bases and 0 bases, there was a span of 13 bases. The CDR3 covers 14 residues. Germline loops: CDR1 SQVTM, CDR2 ANQGSEA. Partial CDR3 DNA: TGCAGCGTTGGGTCGGCGGGCAACTCCTACGAG. This translates into CSVGSAGNSYE. The whole CDR3 protein reads CSVGSAGNSYEQYF.

This clone was seen only a few times. The read halts 3 residues ahead of the CDR3 end, with the missing end drawn from the germline J gene. The chain links TRBV18 to TRBJ1-2, with 8 nucleotides matching TRBD1. V shed 4 bases and J 4 bases; nucleotides not matched to a gene: 8. The CDR3 runs to 15 residues. Germline CDR1 is KGHSH and CDR2 is LQKENI. CDR3 DNA, as far as it was read: TGTGCCAGCTCACTACAGACAGGGGCCGCCTATGGC. Translating gives CASSLQTGAAYG. The full CDR3 sequence reads CASSLQTGAAYGYTF.

As regards this clone: The read is 3 residues too short to cover the CDR3 end, so that end is filled in from the germline J gene. The chain has TRBV30 and TRBJ2-5; 9 bases are shared with TRBD2. The CDR3 spans 15 residues. The J segment lost 1 base and the V segment lost 0 bases, leaving 3 bases of the junction unmatched. Germline CDR1 GTSNPN, CDR2 SVGIG (reference sequence). CDR3 bases read: TGTGCCTGGAGTGTTCCTAGCGGGGTCCAAGAGACC. Amino acids: CAWSVPSGVQET. From start to end, the CDR3 is CAWSVPSGVQETQYF.

Notes on this clone: The DNA ends 3 residues before the CDR3 does, and the rest of the CDR3 is filled in from the germline J gene. The chain has TRBV19 and TRBJ2-4; D unclear. The CDR3 is made up of 15 amino acids. CDR1 LNHDA and CDR2 SQIVND come from the germline V gene (reference sequence). Trimming left V 6 bases short and J 0 bases short, with 12 bases between. Partial CDR3 DNA: TGTGCCAGTAGCGACCGACAACTAGCCAAAAACATT. This sequence encodes CASSDRQLAKNI. The complete CDR3 protein is CASSDRQLAKNIQYF.

This clone was counted a few times. The CDR3 here is CASSPRQAYEQYF. The sequenced part of the CDR3 DNA is TGTGCCAGCTCACCACGGCAAGCCTACGAG. This chain joins TRBV18 and TRBJ2-7; no reliable D call. Read coverage stops 3 residues before the CDR3 terminus; the germline J gene supplies the remainder. Trimming removed 1 base from V and 2 bases from J, with 6 bases in between. This CDR3 spans 13 amino acids. The germline V gene encodes CDR1 KGHSH and CDR2 LQKENI.

This clone has a handful of counts. The CDR3 extends 3 residues past the end of the read, so its final part is completed from the germline J gene. The chain links TRBV7-9 to TRBJ1-5; 7 positions agree with TRBD1. The CDR3 sequence is 15 residues long. Germline V gene data show CDR1 as SEHNR and CDR2 as FQNEAQ (reference sequence). The junction had 2 bases not matched to a gene; V was cut back by 1 base and J by 2 bases. The DNA read from the CDR3 is TGTGCCAGCAGCTTAGACAGGGGTGGCAATCAGCCC. Translating gives CASSLDRGGNQP. The complete CDR3 sequence is CASSLDRGGNQPQHF. Full variable domain (missing parts from reference TRBV7-9 and TRBJ1-5): DTGVSQNPRHKITKRGQNVTFRCDPISEHNRLYWYRQTLGQGPEFLTYFQNEAQLEKSRLLSDRFSAERPKGSFSTLEIQRTEQGDSAMYLCASSLDRGGNQPQHFGDGTRLSIL.

Comment on this clone: The CDR3 end is not reached by the read, which stops 3 residues before it; the germline J gene fills it in. The chain couples TRBV20-1 to TRBJ2-5; 9 nucleotides match TRBD2. Germline lookup yields CDR1 DFQATT and CDR2 SNEGSKA (reference sequence). The trim removed 6 bases at V and 1 base at J, leaving 3 bases unmatched. There are 13 residues in the CDR3. The CDR3 DNA, read in part, is TGCAGTGCGGCTAGCGGGGTCCAAGAGACC. It translates to CSAASGVQET. The CDR3, in full, reads CSAASGVQETQYF.

This clone has only a few counts. Read sequence stops 3 residues before the CDR3 end, and the germline J gene provides the missing end. The chain couples TRBV19 to TRBJ2-1, with 12 bases that match TRBD2. The V segment lost 5 bases and the J segment 7 bases; nucleotides outside the gene matches: 3. The germline V gene has CDR1 LNHDA and CDR2 SQIVND (reference sequence). CDR3 length: 14 residues. Here the CDR3 reads CASSWLAGGNEQFF. The part of the CDR3 DNA that was read is TGTGCCAGTAGTTGGCTAGCGGGGGGGAATGAG.

This clone showed up just a few times. Read coverage stops 3 residues before the CDR3 terminus; the germline J gene supplies the remainder. The rearrangement links TRBV19 to TRBJ1-1, with TRBD1 matching 9 bases. The V segment lost 8 bases and the J segment 4 bases; nucleotides outside the gene matches: 8. Germline V CDR1 and CDR2: LNHDA, SQIVND (reference sequence). This CDR3 has 14 amino acids. The CDR3 DNA, read in part, is TGTGCCAGTGGAAAGACAGGGGGGATCACTGAA. The encoded protein is CASGKTGGITE. The complete CDR3 protein is CASGKTGGITEAFF.

Concerning this clone: The CDR3 end lies 3 residues beyond the end of the read and is filled in from the germline J gene. The chain has TRBV5-6 and TRBJ2-7, with D possibly being TRBD1 (5 bases). V was shortened by 2 bases and J by 1 base, with 13 bases between the two germline ends. The CDR3 sequence is 15 residues long. Germline V CDR1 and CDR2: SGHDT, YYEEEE. The covered CDR3 bases are TGTGCCAGCAGCTTCGGTCAGGGTGGGTCCTACGAG. This encodes CASSFGQGGSYE. The entire CDR3 is CASSFGQGGSYEQYF. Combining the CDR3 with reference TRBV5-6 and TRBJ2-7 gives the whole variable domain DAGVTQSPTHLIKTRGQQVTLRCSPKSGHDTVSWYQQALGQGPQFIFQYYEEEERQRGNFPDRFSGHQFPNYSSELNVNALLLGDSALYLCASSFGQGGSYEQYFGPGTRLTVT.

A remark on this clone: The read stops 3 residues short of the end of the CDR3; the missing end is completed from the germline J gene. This chain joins TRBV2 and TRBJ2-5, with 10 bases identical to TRBD2. Germline assignment: CDR1 SNHLY and CDR2 FYNNEI. The CDR3 covers 15 residues. The V gene end was trimmed by 5 bases and the J gene end by 4 bases; junction bases not matched to a gene: 7. CDR3 region: CASSKSGGAVETQYF. The CDR3 bases that were read are TGTGCCAGCAGTAAAAGCGGGGGGGCAGTAGAGACC.

Concerning this clone itself: Sequencing ends 3 residues short of the CDR3 end; the germline J gene provides the rest. This chain uses TRBV18 with TRBJ2-5; D unclear. V lost 5 bases to trimming and J lost 2 bases, with 6 bases between them. The CDR3 is 12 amino acids. Germline CDR1 and CDR2: KGHSH and LQKENI. The CDR3 sequence: CASSTLQETQYF. The CDR3 DNA, read in part, is TGTGCCAGCTCAACGCTACAAGAGACC.

This clone was recorded a few times. CDR3 DNA (partial): TGTGCCAGGGGACTGGGCTACAATGAG. It translates to CARGLGYNE. The full CDR3 protein reads CARGLGYNEQFF. The rearrangement joins TRBV2 to TRBJ2-1, with a weak D call TRBD2 (6 bases). From the germline J gene comes the end of the CDR3, since the read stops 3 residues before it. Germline V gene data show CDR1 as SNHLY and CDR2 as FYNNEI. V gave up 9 bases and J gave up 3 bases, with 9 bases separating them. The CDR3 sequence is 12 residues long.

This clone was seen only a few times. The CDR3 end is not reached by the read, which stops 3 residues before it; the germline J gene fills it in. The chain uses TRBV7-2 and TRBJ1-3; D uncertain. Per the germline V gene, CDR1 is SGHTA and CDR2 is FQGNSA. V lost 2 bases, J lost 5 bases, and 7 bases lay in between. This CDR3 region has 13 residues. The CDR3 loop is CASSLRDRNTIYF. The DNA read from the CDR3 is TGTGCCAGCAGCTTACGAGACAGAAACACC.

This clone was observed a few times. Read sequence stops 3 residues before the CDR3 end, and the germline J gene provides the missing end. The chain couples TRBV20-1 to TRBJ1-4; possible D gene TRBD1, 6 bases. The CDR3 runs to 14 residues. Per the germline V gene, CDR1 is DFQATT and CDR2 is SNEGSKA (reference sequence). V was cut by 6 bases and J by 3 bases, with 14 bases left in between. The DNA read from the CDR3 is TGCAGTGCAGTTGCAGGGGTATCTAATGAAAAA. This encodes CSAVAGVSNEK. The full CDR3 sequence reads CSAVAGVSNEKLFF.

This clone was detected a few times. Coverage ceases 3 residues before the CDR3 finishes, and the germline J gene fills in the end. The chain is built from TRBV30 and TRBJ1-1; perhaps TRBD1 as D (6 bases). The ends were cut back, 2 bases at V and 3 bases at J, with 10 bases in the middle. The CDR3 is made up of 13 amino acids. Germline-derived CDR1 and CDR2 are GTSNPN and SVGIG (reference sequence). CDR3 sequence reads: CAWSSDSYTEAFF. CDR3 bases read: TGTGCCTGGAGTTCGGACAGCTACACTGAA.

This clone appeared many times. The read ends 3 residues shy of where the CDR3 ends; the end is completed using the germline J gene. This rearrangement joins TRBV11-2 to TRBJ2-3; D perhaps matches TRBD2 (6 bases). Germline lookup yields CDR1 SGHAT and CDR2 FQNNGV. Trimming took off 2 bases at V and 6 bases at J, with 9 bases between the two ends. There are 13 residues in the CDR3. The CDR3 bases that were read are TGTGCCAGCAGCTTATACGCGGGGGATACG. This encodes CASSLYAGDT. The whole CDR3 protein reads CASSLYAGDTQYF.